Shown below are 30 T cell receptor beta chains from a single sample sequenced in a study of cytomegalovirus exposure and HLA in healthy donors. The PCR ran on 60 Vbeta and 13 Jbeta primers. Libraries were prepared by immunoSEQ multiplex PCR; TCRdb keeps only in-frame clonotypes and omits some of them. The data contain fewer than 200,000 clones, approximately 82% of them singletons. Sequences were obtained from PBMCs. These receptors came from a male donor in good health and CMV-seronegative.

This clone was counted between two and nine times. J is TRBJ2-3 and V is TRBV19; no clear D gene. The CDR3 is 11 residues long. The germline V gene has CDR1 LNHDA and CDR2 SQIVND (reference sequence). Trimming removed 5 bases from V and 5 bases from J, with 5 bases in between. The CDR3 is CASSARDTQYF. The CDR3 nucleotides read TGTGCCAGTAGTGCGCGAGATACGCAGTATTTT.

The V and J genes are TRBV19 and TRBJ2-2; the D gene is possibly TRBD2 (6 bases). The CDR3 is 18 amino acids. Germline loops: CDR1 LNHDA, CDR2 SQIVND (reference sequence). Trimming shortened V by 5 bases and J by 9 bases, and 28 bases separated the two germline ends. As DNA, the CDR3 is TGTGCCAGTAGTTTCCGAGTCCTAGCGTACCGGACGGGAAGGGAGCTGTTTTTT. The encoded protein is CASSFRVLAYRTGRELFF. The variable domain in full, completed from reference TRBV19 and TRBJ2-2, reads DGGITQSPKYLFRKEGQNVTLSCEQNLNHDAMYWYRQDPGQGLRLIYYSQIVNDFQKGDIAEGYSVSREKKESFPLTVTSAQKNPTAFYLCASSFRVLAYRTGRELFFGEGSRLTVL.

The rearrangement links TRBV7-3 to TRBJ1-3; D ambiguous. The germline V gene encodes CDR1 SGHTA and CDR2 FQGTGA. The CDR3 contains 14 residues. The V and J ends lost 5 bases and 8 bases respectively, with 16 bases between them. CDR3 sequence: CASSPGMGRDTIYF. In DNA, the CDR3 is TGTGCCAGCAGCCCCGGGATGGGGAGGGACACCATATATTTT.

The rearrangement links TRBV9 to TRBJ2-3, with unresolved D. This CDR3 region has 15 residues. Trimming stripped 4 bases from V and 2 bases from J, with 14 bases between. Germline V gives CDR1 SGDLS, CDR2 YYNGEE. The CDR3 DNA reads as TGTGCCAGCAGCCGTACTGTAGTTCCCACAGATACGCAGTATTTT. Its protein is CASSRTVVPTDTQYF.

This clone appeared once. The chain recombines TRBV27 with TRBJ2-2; 8 nucleotides line up with TRBD2. V was clipped by 3 bases and J by 2 bases; unmatched bases: 11. The CDR3 totals 18 residues. Germline CDR1 MNHEY, CDR2 SMNVEV (reference sequence). In DNA, the CDR3 is TGTGCCAGCAGTTTGCGCGGACTAGCCGCCACTAACACCGGGGAGCTGTTTTTT. It specifies CASSLRGLAATNTGELFF.

The table lists this clone with a count of one. The rearrangement uses TRBV7-2 and TRBJ1-3; D gene unclear. CDR3 length: 12 residues. The V gene lost 4 bases and the J gene lost 8 bases, with 9 bases spanning the gap. The germline V gene has CDR1 SGHTA and CDR2 FQGNSA. In DNA, the CDR3 is TGTGCCAGCAGCTACCCATTAGACACCATATATTTT. This sequence encodes CASSYPLDTIYF.

This clone showed up just a few times. The chain links TRBV7-6 to TRBJ1-1; 11 bases are shared with TRBD1. The CDR3 covers 15 residues. The V gene end was trimmed by 1 base and the J gene end by 2 bases; junction bases not matched to a gene: 0. Germline assignment: CDR1 SGHVS and CDR2 FNYEAQ. In DNA form, the CDR3 reads TGTGCCAGCAGCTTAGGGACAGGGGGCAACACTGAAGCTTTCTTT. Translation gives CASSLGTGGNTEAFF. Drawing the rest from reference TRBV7-6 and TRBJ1-1, the complete variable domain is GAGVSQSPRYKVTKRGQDVALRCDPISGHVSLYWYRQALGQGPEFLTYFNYEAQQDKSGLPNDRFSAERPEGSISTLTIQRTEQRDSAMYRCASSLGTGGNTEAFFGQGTRLTVV.

The table lists this clone with a count of one. The CDR3 spells CASKIAGNRGITYEQYF. The CDR3 region has the DNA TGTGCCAGCAAAATAGCAGGAAACAGGGGAATAACCTACGAGCAGTACTTC. The rearrangement links TRBV28 to TRBJ2-7, with 7 bases that match TRBD1. V dropped 7 bases and J dropped 2; count of bases not matched to a gene: 17. The germline gives CDR1 MDHEN, CDR2 SYDVKM. CDR3 length: 17 residues.

This clone was observed once. The J gene is TRBJ2-2, the V gene TRBV19, with 7 bases identical to TRBD1. The CDR3 is 15 residues long. Germline CDR1 LNHDA, CDR2 SQIVND (reference sequence). The V and J ends lost 7 bases and 3 bases, in that order; junction bases with no gene match: 8. The CDR3 sequence: CASIRRQGDTGELFF. The DNA for the CDR3 is TGTGCCAGTATAAGGAGGCAGGGGGACACCGGGGAGCTGTTTTTT. The full variable domain, completed using reference TRBV19 and TRBJ2-2, is DGGITQSPKYLFRKEGQNVTLSCEQNLNHDAMYWYRQDPGQGLRLIYYSQIVNDFQKGDIAEGYSVSREKKESFPLTVTSAQKNPTAFYLCASIRRQGDTGELFFGEGSRLTVL.

The chain couples TRBV5-4 to TRBJ2-1; D perhaps matches TRBD1 (5 bases). The CDR3 length is 13 residues. Germline V gene lookup returns CDR1 SGHNT and CDR2 YYREEE (reference sequence). Trimming shortened V by 3 bases and J by 8 bases, and 12 bases separated the two germline ends. As DNA, the CDR3 is TGTGCCAGCAGCTCGCCGACAGTCGATGAGCAGTTCTTC. Amino acids: CASSSPTVDEQFF. The complete variable domain, with remaining parts taken from reference TRBV5-4 and TRBJ2-1, reads ETGVTQSPTHLIKTRGQQVTLRCSSQSGHNTVSWYQQALGQGPQFIFQYYREEENGRGNFPPRFSGLQFPNYSSELNVNALELDDSALYLCASSSPTVDEQFFGPGTRLTVL.

The gene calls are TRBV4-2 and TRBJ2-1; the D gene is possibly TRBD1 (6 bases). In germline, CDR1 is LGHNA, CDR2 YNFKEQ. The CDR3 runs 17 residues. V was trimmed by 4 bases and J by 5 bases, leaving 21 bases between them. The CDR3 here is CASSLPRGFLGHNEQFF. In DNA, the CDR3 is TGTGCCAGCAGCCTCCCGAGGGGGTTTCTCGGACACAATGAGCAGTTCTTC.

CDR3 amino acids: CASSLGNYGYTF. The CDR3 nucleotides are TGTGCCAGCAGCTTGGGCAACTATGGCTACACCTTC. The chain couples TRBV7-2 to TRBJ1-2; D is undetermined. The CDR3 contains 12 residues. Germline V gene lookup returns CDR1 SGHTA and CDR2 FQGNSA. V gave up 3 bases and J gave up 2 bases, with 4 bases separating them.

The V and J genes are TRBV19 and TRBJ1-6; 10 nucleotides line up with TRBD1. CDR1 is LNHDA, CDR2 SQIVND, per germline (reference sequence). This CDR3 is 16 amino acids long. The junction had 6 bases not matched to a gene; V was cut back by 3 bases and J by 7 bases. CDR3 in DNA: TGTGCCAGTAGTATGGGGACAGGGGTCCTCAATTCACCCCTCCACTTT. It yields the protein CASSMGTGVLNSPLHF.

The chain is built from TRBV9 and TRBJ2-5; 8 bases are shared with TRBD1. Germline V CDR1 and CDR2: SGDLS, YYNGEE. V lost 4 bases to trimming and J lost 5 bases; unmatched junction nucleotides: 10. The CDR3 totals 15 residues. The CDR3, as DNA: TGTGCCAGCAGCAGGTCGCAGGGGGCGAGGGAGACCCAGTACTTC. Translating it yields CASSRSQGARETQYF.

The chain recombines TRBV18 with TRBJ2-1; 11 bases match TRBD2. Germline V gives CDR1 KGHSH, CDR2 LQKENI. Germline trimming cut 3 bases from V and 5 bases from J; bases unmatched to any gene: 12. This CDR3 is 18 amino acids long. The CDR3 DNA reads as TGTGCCAGCTCACCGCAGGGTTCTAGCGGGGGGACCAACAATGAGCAGTTCTTC. Its protein is CASSPQGSSGGTNNEQFF.

The V gene is TRBV7-8, the J gene TRBJ2-7; 10 bases agree with TRBD2. The length of the CDR3 is 15 residues. Germline CDR1 reads SGHVS; CDR2 reads FQNEAQ. Unmatched junction bases numbered 5, after V lost 1 base and J lost 5 bases. The CDR3 sequence is CASSLGSSGGNEQYF. In DNA, the CDR3 is TGTGCCAGCAGCTTAGGGTCTAGCGGGGGCAACGAGCAGTACTTC.

This clone was seen more than once but under ten times. The genes are TRBV15 and TRBJ2-7, with D unresolved. Germline V lookup: CDR1 LNHNV, CDR2 YYDKDF (reference sequence). The CDR3 spans 13 residues. V was pared by 1 base and J by 3 bases, with 7 bases between. The CDR3 loop is CATSRVSRYEQYF. The CDR3, as DNA: TGTGCCACCAGCAGAGTATCCCGCTACGAGCAGTACTTC.

This clone was picked up a small number of times. The chain has TRBV19 and TRBJ2-1; 14 bases are shared with TRBD2. Germline CDR1 is LNHDA and CDR2 is SQIVND (reference sequence). The CDR3 has 19 residues. J lost 0 bases, V lost 5 bases, and 9 bases had no gene match. The CDR3 sequence: CASSSRTSGRSSSYNEQFF. The CDR3 DNA follows: TGTGCCAGTAGTTCTCGGACTAGCGGGAGGTCTAGCTCCTACAATGAGCAGTTCTTC.

J is TRBJ1-2 and V is TRBV7-3; possible D gene TRBD1, 6 bases. The CDR3 consists of 15 residues. Germline values: CDR1 SGHTA, CDR2 FQGTGA. With 1 base removed from V and 3 bases from J, the gap between germline ends came to 12 bases. The CDR3 nucleotides are TGTGCCAGCAGCTTAATTCCAGGGGACGACTATGGCTACACCTTC. Its protein product is CASSLIPGDDYGYTF.

This chain joins TRBV13 and TRBJ1-3, with 9 bases fitting TRBD1. The germline CDR1 and CDR2 sequences are PRHDT and FYEKMQ (reference sequence). With 5 bases clipped from V and 4 bases from J, the junction kept 12 bases outside the gene matches. The CDR3 sequence is 17 residues long. CDR3 sequence: CASSPNRDRAFGNTIYF. In DNA form, the CDR3 reads TGTGCCAGCAGCCCGAACCGGGACAGGGCCTTCGGAAACACCATATATTTT.

The chain uses TRBV5-4 and TRBJ2-7; D gene uncertain. The CDR3 is 12 amino acids. Germline lookup yields CDR1 SGHNT and CDR2 YYREEE (reference sequence). With 2 bases removed from V and 2 bases from J, the gap between germline ends came to 5 bases. CDR3 sequence: CASSLHPYEQYF. The CDR3 bases are TGTGCCAGCAGCTTACATCCCTACGAGCAGTACTTC.

Regarding this clone: At one end, the junction sequence differs from germline, possibly due to a read error. This rearrangement joins TRBV7-9 to TRBJ2-2; D unclear. The CDR3 has 14 amino acids. The germline CDR1 and CDR2 sequences are SEHNR and FQNEAQ (reference sequence). CDR3: CSSSLVVLPGELFF. The CDR3 DNA follows: TGTTCCAGCAGCTTAGTAGTGTTGCCCGGGGAGCTGTTTTTT.

This rearrangement joins TRBV18 to TRBJ2-1; possible D gene TRBD2, 6 bases. The germline V gene has CDR1 KGHSH and CDR2 LQKENI. V gave up 4 bases and J gave up 0 bases, with 22 bases separating them. The CDR3 has 19 amino acids. For the CDR3, the DNA is TGTGCCAGCTCACGGACGGACCCAAATGACGGGGGCTCCTACAATGAGCAGTTCTTC. Protein product: CASSRTDPNDGGSYNEQFF.

On this clone itself: The sample contains more than one DNA sequence encoding this CDR3. The chain employs TRBV6-5 and TRBJ1-5, with TRBD1 matching over 8 bases. The germline V gene encodes CDR1 MNHEY and CDR2 SVGAGI. This CDR3 is built from 14 residues. J was trimmed by 6 bases and V by 6 bases; bases with no gene match: 7. The chain's CDR3 is CASRADRGGQPQHF. Here the CDR3 DNA reads TGTGCCAGCAGGGCAGACAGGGGTGGTCAGCCCCAGCATTTT.

V gene TRBV19 combines with J gene TRBJ2-7; no clear D. The CDR3 loop spans 14 amino acids. V was cut by 1 base and J by 1 base, with 8 bases left in between. CDR1 and CDR2 (germline): LNHDA, SQIVND (reference sequence). CDR3 coding DNA: TGTGCCAGTAGTATAGGACACGGTTCCTACGAGCAGTACTTC. Amino acid sequence: CASSIGHGSYEQYF.

The V gene is TRBV4-3, the J gene TRBJ2-6; TRBD2 matches at 7 bases. The V and J ends lost 3 bases and 0 bases, in that order; junction bases with no gene match: 5. CDR3 length equals 17 residues. The germline V gene has CDR1 LGHNA and CDR2 YSLEER. CDR3 sequence reads: CASSHTRGGSGANVLTF. The CDR3 DNA follows: TGCGCCAGCAGCCATACACGCGGGGGCTCTGGGGCCAACGTCCTGACTTTC.

The CDR3 protein is CASKRGRTEAFF. The CDR3 DNA reads as TGTGCCAGCAAAAGGGGTAGGACTGAAGCTTTCTTT. The chain joins TRBV6-5 to TRBJ1-1; possible D gene TRBD1, 5 bases. Trimming removed 7 bases at V and 5 bases at J, with 11 bases between. The CDR3 runs 12 residues. Germline assignment: CDR1 MNHEY and CDR2 SVGAGI.

The gene calls are TRBV5-1 and TRBJ2-1; D not resolved. Trimming pared 2 bases from V and 4 bases from J, leaving 7 bases between. Germline V gene sequence: CDR1 SGHRS, CDR2 YFSETQ. This CDR3 has 13 residues. The CDR3 region has the DNA TGCGCCAGCAGCTTCGCCGCGTACAATGAGCAGTTCTTC. Translating gives CASSFAAYNEQFF.

V usage is TRBV19 and J usage is TRBJ2-2, with a tentative D call TRBD2 (6 bases). This CDR3 comprises 15 residues. CDR1 is LNHDA and CDR2 is SQIVND in the germline V gene (reference sequence). Trimming cost V 3 bases and J 3 bases, with 11 bases left between them. DNA of the CDR3: TGTGCCAGTAGTATCGGCGGGGTTGACACCGGGGAGCTGTTTTTT. It specifies CASSIGGVDTGELFF.

The rearrangement uses TRBV10-3 and TRBJ2-5; D is unclear. The length of the CDR3 is 12 residues. The V gene's germline CDR1 is ENHRY and CDR2 SYGVKD. V shed 8 bases and J shed 2 bases, with 9 bases lying between them. The CDR3 is CAIGPGQETQYF. The DNA of the CDR3 is TGTGCCATCGGTCCAGGACAAGAGACCCAGTACTTC.